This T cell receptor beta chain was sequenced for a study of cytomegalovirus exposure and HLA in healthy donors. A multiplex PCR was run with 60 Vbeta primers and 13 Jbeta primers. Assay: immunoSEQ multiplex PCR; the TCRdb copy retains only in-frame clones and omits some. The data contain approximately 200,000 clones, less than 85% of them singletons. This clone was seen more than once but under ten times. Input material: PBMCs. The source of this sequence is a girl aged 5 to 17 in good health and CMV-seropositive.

CDR3 nucleotide sequence: TGCGCCAGCAGCCAGGACAGGTACGGTTTGGGAACTGAAGCTTTCTTT. It encodes CASSQDRYGLGTEAFF. J is TRBJ1-1 and V is TRBV4-3; TRBD1 agrees at 7 bases. The V and J ends lost 3 bases and 5 bases, in that order; junction bases with no gene match: 12. The CDR3 covers 16 residues. Germline V CDR1 and CDR2: LGHNA, YSLEER.